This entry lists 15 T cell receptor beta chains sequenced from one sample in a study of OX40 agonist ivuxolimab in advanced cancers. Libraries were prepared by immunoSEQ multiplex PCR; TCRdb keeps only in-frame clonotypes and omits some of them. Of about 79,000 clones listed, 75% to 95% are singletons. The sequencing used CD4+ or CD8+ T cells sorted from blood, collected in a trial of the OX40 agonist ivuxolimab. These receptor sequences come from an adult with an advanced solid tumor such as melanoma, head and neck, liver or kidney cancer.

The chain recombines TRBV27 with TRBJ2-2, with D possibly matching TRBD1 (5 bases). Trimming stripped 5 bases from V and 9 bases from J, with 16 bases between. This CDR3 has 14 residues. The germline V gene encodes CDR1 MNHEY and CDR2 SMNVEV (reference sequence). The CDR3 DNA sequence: TGTGCCAGCAGTCCCAGGGCCCCACCCCGGGAGCTGTTTTTT. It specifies CASSPRAPPRELFF.

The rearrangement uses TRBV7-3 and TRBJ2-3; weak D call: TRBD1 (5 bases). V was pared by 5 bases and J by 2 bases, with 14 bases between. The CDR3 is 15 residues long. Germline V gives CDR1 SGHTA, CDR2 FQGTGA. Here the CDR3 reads CASSAQGISTDTQYF. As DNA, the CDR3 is TGTGCCAGCAGCGCCCAGGGTATTTCCACAGATACGCAGTATTTT.

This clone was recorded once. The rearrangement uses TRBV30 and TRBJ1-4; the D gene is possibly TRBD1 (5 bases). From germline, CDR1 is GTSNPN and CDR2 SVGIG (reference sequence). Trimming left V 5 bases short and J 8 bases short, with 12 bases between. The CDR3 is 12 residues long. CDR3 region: CAWQGTEEKLFF. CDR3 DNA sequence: TGTGCCTGGCAAGGGACCGAAGAAAAACTGTTTTTT.

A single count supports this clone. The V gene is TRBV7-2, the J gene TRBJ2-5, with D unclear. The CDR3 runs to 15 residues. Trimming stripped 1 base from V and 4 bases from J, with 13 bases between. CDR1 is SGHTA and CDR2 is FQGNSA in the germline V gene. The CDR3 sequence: CASSLVAMLGETQYF. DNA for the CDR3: TGTGCCAGCAGCTTAGTGGCTATGTTAGGAGAGACCCAGTACTTC. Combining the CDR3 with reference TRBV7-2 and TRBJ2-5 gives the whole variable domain GAGVSQSPSNKVTEKGKDVELRCDPISGHTALYWYRQSLGQGLEFLIYFQGNSAPDKSGLPSDRFSAERTGGSVSTLTIQRTQQEDSAVYLCASSLVAMLGETQYFGPGTRLLVL.

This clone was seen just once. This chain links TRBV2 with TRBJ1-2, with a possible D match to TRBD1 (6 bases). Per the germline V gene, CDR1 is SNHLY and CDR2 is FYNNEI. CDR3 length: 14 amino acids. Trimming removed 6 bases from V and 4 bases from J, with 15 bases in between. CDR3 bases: TGTGCCAGCAGAGACGGGGGCGCTCTCTATGGCTACACCTTC. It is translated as CASRDGGALYGYTF.

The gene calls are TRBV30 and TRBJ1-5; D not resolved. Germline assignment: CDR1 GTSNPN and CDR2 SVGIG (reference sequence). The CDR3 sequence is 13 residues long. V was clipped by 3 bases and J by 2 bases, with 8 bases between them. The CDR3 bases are TGTGCCTGGAGCTTACATGGCAATCAGCCCCAGCATTTT. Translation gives CAWSLHGNQPQHF.

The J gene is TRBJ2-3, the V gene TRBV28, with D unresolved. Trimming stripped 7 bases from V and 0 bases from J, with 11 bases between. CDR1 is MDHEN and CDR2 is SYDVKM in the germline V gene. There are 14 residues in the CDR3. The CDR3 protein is CASNRHLSTDTQYF. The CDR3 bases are TGTGCCAGCAATAGGCACCTGAGCACAGATACGCAGTATTTT.

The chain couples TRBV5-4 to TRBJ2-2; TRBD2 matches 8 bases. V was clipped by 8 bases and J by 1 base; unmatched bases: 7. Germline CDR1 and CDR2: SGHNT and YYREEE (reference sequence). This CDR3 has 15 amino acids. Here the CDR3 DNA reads TGTGCCAGTTGGCTAGCGGGTCGGAACACCGGGGAGCTGTTTTTT. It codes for CASWLAGRNTGELFF.

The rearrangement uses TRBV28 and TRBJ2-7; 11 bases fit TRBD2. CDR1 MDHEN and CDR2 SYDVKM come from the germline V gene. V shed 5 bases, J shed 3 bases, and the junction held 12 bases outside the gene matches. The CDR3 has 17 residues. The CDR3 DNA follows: TGTGCCAGCAGTACCCCGCCGGGACTAGCGGTATTCTACGAGCAGTACTTC. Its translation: CASSTPPGLAVFYEQYF.

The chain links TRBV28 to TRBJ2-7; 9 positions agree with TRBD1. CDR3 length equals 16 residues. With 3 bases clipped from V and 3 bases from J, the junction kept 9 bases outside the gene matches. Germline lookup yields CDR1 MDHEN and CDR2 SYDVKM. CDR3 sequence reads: CASSLSAGTGNYEQYF. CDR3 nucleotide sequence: TGTGCCAGCAGTTTGTCGGCCGGGACAGGGAACTACGAGCAGTACTTC.

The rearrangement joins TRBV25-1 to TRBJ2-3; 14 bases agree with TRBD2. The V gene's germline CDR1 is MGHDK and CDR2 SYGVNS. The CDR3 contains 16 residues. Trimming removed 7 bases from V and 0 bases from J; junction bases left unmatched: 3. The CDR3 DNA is TGTGCCAGCAAGGGGACTAGCGGGGGTAGCACAGATACGCAGTATTTT. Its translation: CASKGTSGGSTDTQYF.

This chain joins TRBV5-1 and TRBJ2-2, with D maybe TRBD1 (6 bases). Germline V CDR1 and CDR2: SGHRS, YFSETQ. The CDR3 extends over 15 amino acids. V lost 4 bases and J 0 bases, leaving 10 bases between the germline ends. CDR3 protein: CASSNRQANTGELFF. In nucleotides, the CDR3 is TGCGCCAGCAGCAACCGACAGGCGAACACCGGGGAGCTGTTTTTT.

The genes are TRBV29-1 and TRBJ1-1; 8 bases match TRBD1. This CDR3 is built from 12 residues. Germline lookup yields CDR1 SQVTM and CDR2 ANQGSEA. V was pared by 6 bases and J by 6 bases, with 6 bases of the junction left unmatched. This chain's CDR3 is CSVRQGRAEAFF. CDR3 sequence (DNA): TGCAGCGTCAGACAGGGGCGGGCTGAAGCTTTCTTT.

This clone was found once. The CDR3 reads CASSGQGALARLSGYTF. The CDR3 DNA sequence: TGTGCCAGCAGTGGTCAGGGGGCGCTTGCGAGGTTGAGTGGCTACACCTTC. This chain connects TRBV28 to TRBJ1-2; 8 bases line up with TRBD1. Germline V gene sequence: CDR1 MDHEN, CDR2 SYDVKM. J gave up 7 bases and V 5 bases, and 18 bases lay outside the gene matches. The CDR3 runs 17 residues.

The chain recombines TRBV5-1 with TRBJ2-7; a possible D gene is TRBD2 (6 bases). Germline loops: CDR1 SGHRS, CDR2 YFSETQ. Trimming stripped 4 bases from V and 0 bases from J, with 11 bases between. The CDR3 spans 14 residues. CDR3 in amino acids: CASSELASSYEQYF. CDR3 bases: TGCGCCAGCAGCGAACTAGCCTCCTCCTACGAGCAGTACTTC. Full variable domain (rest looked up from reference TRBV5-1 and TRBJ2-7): KAGVTQTPRYLIKTRGQQVTLSCSPISGHRSVSWYQQTPGQGLQFLFEYFSETQRNKGNFPGRFSGRQFSNSRSEMNVSTLELGDSALYLCASSELASSYEQYFGPGTRLTVT.